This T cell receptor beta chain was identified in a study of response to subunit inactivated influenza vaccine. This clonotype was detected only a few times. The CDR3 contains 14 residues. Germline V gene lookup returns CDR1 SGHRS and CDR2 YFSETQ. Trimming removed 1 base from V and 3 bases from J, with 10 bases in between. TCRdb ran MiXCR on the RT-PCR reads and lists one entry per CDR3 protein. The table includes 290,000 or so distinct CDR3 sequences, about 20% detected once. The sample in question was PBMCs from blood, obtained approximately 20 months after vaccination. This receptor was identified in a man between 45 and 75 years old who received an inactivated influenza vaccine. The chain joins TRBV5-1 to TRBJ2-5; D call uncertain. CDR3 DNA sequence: TGCGCCAGCAGCTTGAGGCTTCGAGAAGAGACCCAGTACTTC. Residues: CASSLRLREETQYF.